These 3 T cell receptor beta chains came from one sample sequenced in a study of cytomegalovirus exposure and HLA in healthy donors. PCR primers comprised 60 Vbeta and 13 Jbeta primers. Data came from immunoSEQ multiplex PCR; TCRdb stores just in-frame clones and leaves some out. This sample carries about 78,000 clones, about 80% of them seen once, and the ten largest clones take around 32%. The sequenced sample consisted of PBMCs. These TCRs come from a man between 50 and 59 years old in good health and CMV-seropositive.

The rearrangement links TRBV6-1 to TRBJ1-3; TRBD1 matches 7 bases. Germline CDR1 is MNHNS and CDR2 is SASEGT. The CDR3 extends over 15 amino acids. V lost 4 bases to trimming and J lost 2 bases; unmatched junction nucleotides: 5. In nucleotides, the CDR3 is TGTGCCAGCAGTGTCGACAGGGCCACTGGAAACACCATATATTTT. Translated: CASSVDRATGNTIYF.

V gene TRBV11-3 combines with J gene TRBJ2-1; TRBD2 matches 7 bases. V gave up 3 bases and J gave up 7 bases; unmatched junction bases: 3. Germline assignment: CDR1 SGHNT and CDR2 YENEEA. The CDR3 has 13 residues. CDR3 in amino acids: CASSLSGTNEQFF. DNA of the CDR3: TGTGCCAGCAGCTTGAGCGGGACTAATGAGCAGTTCTTC.

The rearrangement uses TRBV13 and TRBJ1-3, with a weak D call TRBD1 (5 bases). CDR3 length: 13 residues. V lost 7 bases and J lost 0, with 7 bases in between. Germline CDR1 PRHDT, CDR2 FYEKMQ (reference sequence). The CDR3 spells CASNTGSGNTIYF. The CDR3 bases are TGTGCCAGCAACACAGGCTCTGGAAACACCATATATTTT.